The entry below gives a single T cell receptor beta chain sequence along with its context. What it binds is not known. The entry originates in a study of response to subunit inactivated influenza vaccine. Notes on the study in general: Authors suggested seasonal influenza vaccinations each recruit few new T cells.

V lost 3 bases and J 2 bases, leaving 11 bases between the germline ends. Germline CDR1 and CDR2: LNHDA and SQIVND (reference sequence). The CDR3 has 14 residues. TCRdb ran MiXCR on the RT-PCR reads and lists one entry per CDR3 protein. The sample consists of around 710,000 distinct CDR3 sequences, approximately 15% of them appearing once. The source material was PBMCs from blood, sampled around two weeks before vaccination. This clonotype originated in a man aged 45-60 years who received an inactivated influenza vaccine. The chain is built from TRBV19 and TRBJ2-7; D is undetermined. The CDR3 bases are TGTGCCAGTAGTATTCGACACCCTCCCTACGAGCAGTACTTC. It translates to CASSIRHPPYEQYF.